This T cell receptor beta chain was retrieved from a study of T cells in narcolepsy. Study-level background: Enrolled donors included narcolepsy type 1 or type 2 patients and healthy controls.

The study, taken as a whole, reports: Reportedly, autoreactive clonotypes were serially detected in patients' blood but not controls'. In some patient and control memory CD4+ samples, autoreactive clones were absent.

Some clones are missing from TCRdb's copy, which holds only in-frame ones; the method was immunoSEQ multiplex PCR. The profile covers around 13,000 clones, with 85% to 90% appearing a single time and over 1.5% taken by the ten largest. A word on this clone: Its specificity is not known.

This TCR came from a human donor with narcolepsy. Sequenced: CD45RA- memory CD4+ T cells from PBMCs.

The CDR3 DNA reads as TGTGCCAGCAGCTCGAAGACAGGGAACACTGAAGCTTTCTTT. It codes for CASSSKTGNTEAFF. The gene calls are TRBV7-8 and TRBJ1-1, with D possibly TRBD1 on 6 matching bases. The CDR3 length is 14 residues. With 4 bases removed from V and 1 base from J, the gap between germline ends came to 10 bases. Germline V gene data show CDR1 as SGHVS and CDR2 as FQNEAQ.